Detailed here is one TCR beta chain. The junction and the germline gene differ at one end; a read error may be behind it. These data are taken from a study of immune heterogeneity within non-small cell lung tumors. From germline, CDR1 is SGHAT and CDR2 FQNNGV. This CDR3 is 14 amino acids long. In a multiplex PCR, 32 V and 13 J primers amplified TCR beta CDR3. TCRdb reprocessed the multiplex PCR reads with MiXCR, giving one entry per CDR3 protein. In the table there are tens of thousands of distinct CDR3 sequences, less than 35% of which are singletons. Bulk tumor gDNA, around 630 ng per sample, served as the TCR template. During surgery, several far-apart biopsies were obtained from every primary tumor. Patients underwent curative surgery for non-small cell lung cancer (untreated and newly diagnosed).

Material: lung tumor tissue. This TCR was recovered from a man aged 40-49 years with non-small cell lung cancer. The chain combines TRBV11-2 with TRBJ2-3, with a weak D call TRBD1 (6 bases). The CDR3 spells CTSSPGASTDTQYF. The CDR3 nucleotides are TGTACCAGCAGCCCAGGGGCTAGCACAGATACGCAGTATTTT.